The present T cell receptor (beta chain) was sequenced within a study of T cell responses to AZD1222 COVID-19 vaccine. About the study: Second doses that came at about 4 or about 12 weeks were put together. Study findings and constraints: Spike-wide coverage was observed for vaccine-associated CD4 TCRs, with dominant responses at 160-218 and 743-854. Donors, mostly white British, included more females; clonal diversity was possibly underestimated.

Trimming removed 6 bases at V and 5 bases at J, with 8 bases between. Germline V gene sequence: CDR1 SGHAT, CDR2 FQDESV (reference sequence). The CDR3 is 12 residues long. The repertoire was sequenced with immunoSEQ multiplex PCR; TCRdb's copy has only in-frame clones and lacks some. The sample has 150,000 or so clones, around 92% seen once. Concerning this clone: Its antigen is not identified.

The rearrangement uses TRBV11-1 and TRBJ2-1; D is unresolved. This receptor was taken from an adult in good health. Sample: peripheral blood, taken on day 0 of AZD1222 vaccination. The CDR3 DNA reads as TGTGCCAGCAGGCGAGCTAACAATGAGCAGTTCTTC. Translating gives CASRRANNEQFF.